This TCR beta chain was profiled in a study of T cell repertoires in cytomegalovirus infection. Study information: Shared public TCR beta signatures pointed to both CMV infection and a matching HLA type.

MiXCR was run by TCRdb on the reads, yielding one entry per CDR3 protein. Found here are 100,000 to 150,000 distinct CDR3 sequences, roughly a third of them singletons; the top ten hold around 54%. The germline V gene encodes CDR1 SGHTA and CDR2 FQGNSA. V trimming: 6 bases; J trimming: 4 bases; junction bases outside the gene matches: 7. CDR3 length: 15 residues. With regard to this clonotype: Its antigen is undetermined.

The chain uses TRBV7-2 and TRBJ1-4; 8 bases align to TRBD1. The sample in question was CD8+ T cells from cultured PBMCs, obtained from culture after CMV antigen stimulation. This receptor was identified in a human donor in good health (CMV status not recorded). Some clones in this sample may be carry-over from other donors' samples. This CDR3 is CASRTQGAVNEKLFF. The DNA for the CDR3 is TGTGCCAGCAGGACCCAGGGGGCGGTTAATGAAAAACTGTTTTTT. The full variable domain, its missing parts supplied by reference TRBV7-2 and TRBJ1-4, is GAGVSQSPSNKVTEKGKDVELRCDPISGHTALYWYRQSLGQGLEFLIYFQGNSAPDKSGLPSDRFSAERTGGSVSTLTIQRTQQEDSAVYLCASRTQGAVNEKLFFGSGTQLSVL.